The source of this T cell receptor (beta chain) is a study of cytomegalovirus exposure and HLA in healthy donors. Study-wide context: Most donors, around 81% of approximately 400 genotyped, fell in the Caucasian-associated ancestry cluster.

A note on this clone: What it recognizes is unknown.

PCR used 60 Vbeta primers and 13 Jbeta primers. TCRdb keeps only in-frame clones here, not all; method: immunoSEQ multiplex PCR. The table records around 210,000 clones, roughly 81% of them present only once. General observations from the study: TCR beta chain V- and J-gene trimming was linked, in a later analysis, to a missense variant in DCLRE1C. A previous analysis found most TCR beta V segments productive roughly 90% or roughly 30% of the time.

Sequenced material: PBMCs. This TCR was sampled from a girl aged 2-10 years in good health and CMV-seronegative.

CDR3 DNA: TGTGCCAGCAGTCAGGGATTTGGAAACACCATATATTTT. Translating it yields CASSQGFGNTIYF. The J gene is TRBJ1-3, the V gene TRBV5-6, with a tentative D call TRBD1 (5 bases). Trimming pared 5 bases from V and 3 bases from J, leaving 9 bases between. Per the germline V gene, CDR1 is SGHDT and CDR2 is YYEEEE. The CDR3 is 13 amino acids. The variable domain in full, completed from reference TRBV5-6 and TRBJ1-3, reads DAGVTQSPTHLIKTRGQQVTLRCSPKSGHDTVSWYQQALGQGPQFIFQYYEEEERQRGNFPDRFSGHQFPNYSSELNVNALLLGDSALYLCASSQGFGNTIYFGEGSWLTVV.